A single sample is the source of the 21 T cell receptor beta chains below, sequenced in a study of blood T cell repertoires in COVID-19. Profiling relied on immunoSEQ multiplex PCR, and the TCRdb table lists in-frame clones only, not all of them. The sample includes approximately 140,000 clones, roughly 80% of them seen just once. What was sequenced was peripheral blood. Receptor source: a man between 65 and 79 years old with acute or convalescent COVID-19.

The chain has TRBV7-9 and TRBJ2-2, with unresolved D. This CDR3 comprises 12 residues. Germline V gene sequence: CDR1 SEHNR, CDR2 FQNEAQ (reference sequence). Trimming pared 3 bases from V and 6 bases from J, leaving 5 bases between. The CDR3 here is CASSFGPGELFF. CDR3 DNA sequence: TGTGCCAGCAGCTTTGGGCCCGGGGAGCTGTTTTTT.

The gene calls are TRBV10-1 and TRBJ1-6; 7 bases fit TRBD1. The ends lost 7 bases at V and 7 bases at J; junction bases unmatched: 19. The CDR3 runs 18 residues. The germline CDR1 and CDR2 sequences are WNHNN and SYGVQD (reference sequence). CDR3 sequence (DNA): TGCGCCAGCATCTTGATCAGAGTAGGGGGCCCAGGGAATTCACCCCTCCACTTT. Its protein is CASILIRVGGPGNSPLHF.

This chain links TRBV7-9 with TRBJ1-2, with 7 positions matching TRBD1. Germline CDR1 and CDR2: SEHNR and FQNEAQ (reference sequence). This CDR3 is built from 15 residues. Germline trimming cut 3 bases from V and 5 bases from J; bases unmatched to any gene: 9. The DNA of the CDR3 is TGTGCCAGCAGCTTCGGGTACAGGGGAAGGTATGGCTACACCTTC. Protein: CASSFGYRGRYGYTF.

The V and J genes are TRBV9 and TRBJ2-3, with D perhaps matching TRBD1 (5 bases). Germline V gives CDR1 SGDLS, CDR2 YYNGEE. Trimming took 0 bases from V and 4 from J, leaving 9 bases between them. The CDR3 has 14 amino acids. In DNA form, the CDR3 reads TGTGCCAGCAGCGTAGGTACAGGCTCAGATACGCAGTATTTT. It is translated as CASSVGTGSDTQYF.

The chain carries TRBV7-8 and TRBJ2-7; possible D gene TRBD1, 6 bases. V lost 5 bases, J lost 7 bases, and 15 bases lay in between. Germline values: CDR1 SGHVS, CDR2 FQNEAQ. The CDR3 is made up of 13 amino acids. The CDR3 DNA reads as TGTGCCAGCAGCCCCCAGACAGGCCGGGAGCAGTACTTC. Its protein is CASSPQTGREQYF.

The chain combines TRBV10-3 with TRBJ2-5; possible D gene TRBD2, 6 bases. Deletions cut 8 bases from V and 5 bases from J, with 12 bases between. The germline V gene has CDR1 ENHRY and CDR2 SYGVKD. The CDR3 contains 12 residues. In DNA, the CDR3 is TGTGCCATCGGCTGGGGGGAGGAGACCCAGTACTTC. This gives the protein CAIGWGEETQYF.

This rearrangement joins TRBV6-1 to TRBJ2-3; possibly TRBD2 for D (6 bases). Germline V gene sequence: CDR1 MNHNS, CDR2 SASEGT. V lost 3 bases and J lost 2, with 12 bases in between. CDR3 size: 15 residues. CDR3 sequence (DNA): TGTGCCAGCAGTGATGGGGGGAGGTACACAGATACGCAGTATTTT. Translation: CASSDGGRYTDTQYF.

The chain employs TRBV7-2 and TRBJ1-2; 9 positions agree with TRBD1. This CDR3 has 14 residues. Germline CDR1 is SGHTA and CDR2 is FQGNSA. The J segment lost 8 bases and the V segment lost 2 bases, leaving 6 bases of the junction unmatched. The CDR3 DNA follows: TGTGCCAGCAGCTTATTAGGACAGGGGAGGGGCTACACCTTC. Its translation is CASSLLGQGRGYTF.

This chain joins TRBV5-8 and TRBJ2-3; D is perhaps TRBD2 (5 bases). Germline V gene data show CDR1 as SGHTS and CDR2 as YDEGEE. V lost 4 bases and J 3 bases, leaving 24 bases between the germline ends. The CDR3 totals 18 residues. In nucleotides, the CDR3 is TGTGCCAGCAGCCCCTCTTTTGGCCCCTCCGGGATGACAGATACGCAGTATTTT. Translated, it gives CASSPSFGPSGMTDTQYF. Using reference TRBV5-8 and TRBJ2-3 for the parts outside the CDR3, the full variable domain is EAGVTQSPTHLIKTRGQQATLRCSPISGHTSVYWYQQALGLGLQFLLWYDEGEERNRGNFPPRFSGRQFPNYSSELNVNALELEDSALYLCASSPSFGPSGMTDTQYFGPGTRLTVL.

The chain links TRBV5-1 to TRBJ2-5; tentative D call: TRBD2 (5 bases). The CDR3 spans 14 residues. The V gene lost 4 bases and the J gene lost 7 bases, with 17 bases spanning the gap. Germline V gives CDR1 SGHRS, CDR2 YFSETQ. CDR3 in amino acids: CASSTAVGVWTQYF. CDR3 in DNA: TGCGCCAGCAGCACCGCGGTCGGGGTCTGGACCCAGTACTTC.

The chain has TRBV18 and TRBJ1-5, with D tentatively TRBD1 (5 bases). The CDR3 has 15 residues. Trimming took off 0 bases at V and 4 bases at J, with 10 bases between the two ends. Germline loops: CDR1 KGHSH, CDR2 LQKENI. CDR3 loop: CASSPPGAPNQPQHF. The CDR3 DNA follows: TGTGCCAGCTCACCACCAGGGGCCCCGAATCAGCCCCAGCATTTT. Based on the CDR3 plus reference TRBV18 and TRBJ1-5, the full variable domain is NAGVMQNPRHLVRRRGQEARLRCSPMKGHSHVYWYRQLPEEGLKFMVYLQKENIIDESGMPKERFSAEFPKEGPSILRIQQVVRGDSAAYFCASSPPGAPNQPQHFGDGTRLSIL.

J is TRBJ2-2 and V is TRBV6-6; the D is unclear. V shed 6 bases and J shed 4 bases, with 12 bases lying between them. The CDR3 length is 14 residues. Germline CDR1 reads MNHNY; CDR2 reads SVGAGI (reference sequence). CDR3 protein: CASSSTTFTGELFF. The CDR3 DNA is TGTGCCAGCAGCTCAACAACCTTCACCGGGGAGCTGTTTTTT.

The J gene is TRBJ1-1, the V gene TRBV3-1 (or the pseudogene TRBV3-2); 7 bases fit TRBD1. The V gene's germline CDR1 is LGHDT and CDR2 YNNKEL (reference sequence). J lost 10 bases, V lost 0 bases, and 5 bases had no gene match. This CDR3 is built from 13 residues. CDR3: CASSQDLGGRAFF. CDR3 in DNA: TGTGCCAGCAGCCAAGATCTAGGGGGCCGAGCTTTCTTT.

This clone was counted once. The V and J genes are TRBV28 and TRBJ1-5; D gene unclear. Trimming took 3 bases from V and 7 from J, leaving 7 bases between them. The CDR3 spans 12 residues. CDR1 and CDR2 (germline): MDHEN, SYDVKM. The CDR3 sequence is CASSFERQPQHF. As DNA, the CDR3 is TGTGCCAGCAGTTTCGAACGGCAGCCCCAGCATTTT.

The chain uses TRBV6-5 and TRBJ1-5; TRBD1 matches at 8 bases. This CDR3 comprises 15 residues. V dropped 5 bases and J dropped 7; count of bases not matched to a gene: 10. Germline values: CDR1 MNHEY, CDR2 SVGAGI. The CDR3 DNA is TGTGCCAGCAGTACCCGAGACAGGGGTGGACAGCCCCAGCATTTT. It encodes CASSTRDRGGQPQHF.

This chain joins TRBV28 and TRBJ1-4; 8 nucleotides line up with TRBD1. V lost 2 bases and J lost 5; bases outside the gene matches: 10. This CDR3 region has 17 residues. CDR1 MDHEN and CDR2 SYDVKM come from the germline V gene. The CDR3 region is CASSLAGKTGENEKLFF. Written as DNA, the CDR3 is TGTGCCAGCAGTTTAGCGGGGAAGACAGGGGAAAATGAAAAACTGTTTTTT.

The V and J genes are TRBV9 and TRBJ2-3; 13 bases fit TRBD2. Germline CDR1 reads SGDLS; CDR2 reads YYNGEE. CDR3 length: 17 residues. The ends lost 4 bases at V and 0 bases at J; junction bases unmatched: 5. For the CDR3, the DNA is TGTGCCAGCAGCCCGGGACTAGCGGGGTCTAGCACAGATACGCAGTATTTT. It translates to CASSPGLAGSSTDTQYF.

The chain has TRBV28 and TRBJ1-2, with 11 positions matching TRBD1. V gave up 6 bases and J gave up 8 bases; unmatched junction bases: 5. Germline V gene sequence: CDR1 MDHEN, CDR2 SYDVKM. The CDR3 is made up of 13 amino acids. CDR3 DNA: TGTGCCAGCAGAGGGACAGGGGGTGGAGGCTACACCTTC. This codes for CASRGTGGGGYTF.

In this sample, this clone turned up once. The chain couples TRBV4-2 to TRBJ1-2; weak D call: TRBD1 (5 bases). This CDR3 contains 15 residues. Germline lookup yields CDR1 LGHNA and CDR2 YNFKEQ. V was trimmed by 1 base and J by 1 base, leaving 10 bases between them. CDR3: CASSQVQGNNYGYTF. CDR3 DNA: TGTGCCAGCAGCCAAGTTCAGGGAAATAACTATGGCTACACCTTC.

V and J are TRBV7-3 and TRBJ1-1; D gene uncertain. V was clipped by 6 bases and J by 7 bases, with 12 bases between them. Germline values: CDR1 SGHTA, CDR2 FQGTGA. This CDR3 contains 12 residues. CDR3 sequence: CASSPGGREAFF. The CDR3 bases are TGTGCCAGCAGTCCAGGAGGACGTGAAGCTTTCTTT.

V is TRBV5-1 and J is TRBJ1-6, with 7 bases matching TRBD1. Germline V gene data show CDR1 as SGHRS and CDR2 as YFSETQ. Trimming took 4 bases from V and 8 from J; bases not matched to a gene: 6. The CDR3 is 14 residues long. CDR3 protein: CASSDDRAHSPLHF. Here the CDR3 DNA reads TGCGCCAGCAGCGATGACAGGGCGCATTCACCCCTCCACTTT.